This T cell receptor (beta chain) was captured in a study of human T cells and chemical hapten exposure (dated by TCRdb to 2020 to 2023). Concerning the study at large: For sensitization, 2% DPC in acetone was applied to a roughly 2 cm by roughly 2 cm area of upper inner arm skin. The libraries were sequenced as a pool, and the TCR yield per sample differed mostly because of small variations in library volumes within the pool. The study tracked peripheral blood TCR repertoire changes in vivo during primary and secondary sensitization to the hapten diphenylcyclopropenone (DPC) in alopecia patients. Most of the patients in the cohort were female, and the cohort covered alopecia areata with under or over 50% scalp involvement, alopecia totalis and alopecia universalis. Blood was sampled from patients pre-sensitization (week 0) and at 2, 6 and about 24 weeks after DPC sensitization. Patch testing on the upper back used Finn chambers containing 0.01% DPC, with scoring done after 6 days according to International Contact Dermatitis Research Group standards. Throughout the approximately 24-week study period, patients were also given weekly therapeutic DPC doses on the scalp. Blood for TCR sequencing was provided by twenty-nine alopecia patients at one to four time points (pre-sensitization, 2, 6 and 24 weeks).

Library construction relied on RACE. The sample was run on a NextSeq 500. During library preparation, unique molecular identifiers were attached to individual cDNA molecules so that TCRs could be counted quantitatively and reproducibly. Each blood RNA sample was used to sequence both TCR alpha and TCR beta chains. The paper's processing steps were these. The median number of TCRs per sample was 95,638, ranging from 23,224 to 690,600. The Decombinator software suite was used to annotate V, J and CDR3 in the TCR reads. For the PS versus PT1 abundance plots, all samples were subsampled to the same number of TCRs (28,000). TCRs were defined as expanded if absent before sensitization and observed at least eight times at the 2-week time point. TCRdb redid the processing of the public reads, applying fastp at Q25 and MiXCR, and retained in-frame beta chains. All rows with the same CDR3 protein become a single entry with the most common DNA and genes. These V and J calls are TCRdb output, not the study's own analysis. Recorded for this sample are 75,000 to 90,000 distinct CDR3 sequences; 10% of them occurred a single time. In total, the top ten clones hold around 1.3% of the sample.

Taken with the paper, the label for time point translates to: patch test 1, 2 weeks after DPC sensitization. This sample's treatment or condition label indicates: therapeutic diphenylcyclopropenone sensitization with weekly scalp DPC. Blood at each patch-test visit was drawn before the patch test was applied. Eligible patients were aged 18 to 70, diagnosed with alopecia, deemed suitable for DPC therapy, and excluded if pregnant. Unfractionated whole blood was collected in Tempus Blood RNA tubes, and total RNA was extracted from that blood. This clonotype has just a few counts. Its antigen has not been determined. One base away there is no much larger clone; base qualities are not given. Beyond this particular receptor, the publication reports: After repeated subsampling, changes were observed in the strength of the expansion versus patch-test correlation and in the threshold at which the correlation became significant. All patients had alopecia, a presumed autoimmune disease, so their immune response might differ from that of healthy individuals. A positive correlation was found between the number of PT1 expanded TCRs and patch test score, with significance reached at thresholds 8, 16 and 32 but not 4. Compared with pre-sensitization or healthy control sets, expanded TCRs formed significantly more large CDR3 similarity clusters, which is consistent with antigen-driven responses. DPC sensitization did not change the number of TCRs with a frequency above 1 in 1000, and there was no evidence of changes in global repertoire structure.

The sequence was collected from a woman between 50 and 59 years old with alopecia areata. Some clones in this sample may be carry-over from other donors' samples. This sample comprised whole blood, obtained in connection with sensitization to the hapten diphenylcyclopropenone (DPC).

The sequence in DNA is TGTGCCAGCAGCCCAAGACAGGGGAGCAATTCACCCCTCCACTTT. It translates to CASSPRQGSNSPLHF. The V gene is TRBV7-6 and the J gene is TRBJ1-6, with 8 bases aligning to TRBD1. For this chain, trimming is 5 bases at the V end and 7 bases at the J end, and the number of junction bases without a gene match is 7. CDR1 and CDR2 are drawn from the germline V gene: SGHVS, FNYEAQ. From the cysteine up to the phenylalanine, the CDR3 has a length of 15 residues. Just the 45-base CDR3 DNA is kept, in frame starting at base 1. Joined to the reference TRBV7-6 and TRBJ1-6 proteins, this CDR3 gives the full variable domain: GAGVSQSPRYKVTKRGQDVALRCDPISGHVSLYWYRQALGQGPEFLTYFNYEAQQDKSGLPNDRFSAERPEGSISTLTIQRTEQRDSAMYRCASSPRQGSNSPLHFGNGTRLTVT.